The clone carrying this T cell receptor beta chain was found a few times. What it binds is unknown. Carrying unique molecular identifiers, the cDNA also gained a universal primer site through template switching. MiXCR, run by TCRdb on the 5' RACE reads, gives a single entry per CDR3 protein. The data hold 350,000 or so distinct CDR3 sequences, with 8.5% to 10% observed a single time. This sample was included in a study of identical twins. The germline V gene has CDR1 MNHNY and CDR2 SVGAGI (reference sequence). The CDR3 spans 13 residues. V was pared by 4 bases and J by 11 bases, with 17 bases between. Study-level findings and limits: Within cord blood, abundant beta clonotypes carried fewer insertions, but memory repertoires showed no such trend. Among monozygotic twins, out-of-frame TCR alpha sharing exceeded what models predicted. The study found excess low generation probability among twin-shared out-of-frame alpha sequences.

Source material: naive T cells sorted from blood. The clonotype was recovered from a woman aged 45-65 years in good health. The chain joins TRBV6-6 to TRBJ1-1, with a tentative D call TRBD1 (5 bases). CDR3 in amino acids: CASSSRDLNVAFF. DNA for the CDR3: TGTGCCAGCAGTTCACGGGACCTCAATGTGGCTTTCTTT.